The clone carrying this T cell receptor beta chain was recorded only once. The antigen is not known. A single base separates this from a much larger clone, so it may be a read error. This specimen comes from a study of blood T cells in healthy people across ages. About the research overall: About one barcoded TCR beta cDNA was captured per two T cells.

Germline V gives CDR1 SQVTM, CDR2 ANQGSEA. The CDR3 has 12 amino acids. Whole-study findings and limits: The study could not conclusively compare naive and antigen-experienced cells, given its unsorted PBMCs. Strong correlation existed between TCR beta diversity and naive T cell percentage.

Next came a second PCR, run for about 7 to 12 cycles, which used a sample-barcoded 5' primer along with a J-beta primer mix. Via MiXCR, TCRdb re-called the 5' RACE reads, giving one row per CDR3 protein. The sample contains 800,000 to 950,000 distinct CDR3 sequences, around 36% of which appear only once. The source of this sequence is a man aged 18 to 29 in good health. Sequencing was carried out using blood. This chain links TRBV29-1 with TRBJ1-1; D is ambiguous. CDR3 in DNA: TGCGGCGTTGGCAGCATGAACACTGAAGCTTTCTTT. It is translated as CGVGSMNTEAFF. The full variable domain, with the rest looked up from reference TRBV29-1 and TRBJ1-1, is SAVISQKPSRDICQRGTSLTIQCQVDSQVTMMFWYRQQPGQSLTLIATANQGSEATYESGFVIDKFPISRPNLTFSTLTVSNMSPEDSSIYLCGVGSMNTEAFFGQGTRLTVV.